Given below is one TCR beta chain in context. Its antigen is undetermined. The sample comes from a study of CD8+CD57+ T cells in acquired aplastic anemia. Study context: DNA recovered from sorted CD4+ and CD8+ cells had a mean of about 3.5 ug. Study-wide points: Shared by patients and controls, 25 to 30 CD8+ CDR3s were abundant in patients.

The template used for profiling TCR beta VDJ and CDR3 was genomic DNA. TCRdb reprocessed the reads via MiXCR and lists one record per CDR3 protein. This sample yields 300,000 or so distinct CDR3 sequences, of which around three fifths are seen a single time; around 7.6% belongs to the top ten. The germline V gene encodes CDR1 SGHNT and CDR2 YYREEE (reference sequence). The V end lost 3 bases, the J end lost 5 bases, and 9 bases lay between the germline ends. The CDR3 sequence is 13 residues long. Sequencing used sorted CD4+, CD8+, or CD8+CD57+ T cells (not recorded which) from PBMCs. The sequence was obtained from a human donor with severe aplastic anemia or a healthy control (not recorded which). The chain uses TRBV5-4 and TRBJ1-3; D is unclear. The CDR3 DNA follows: TGTGCCAGCAGCTCACCTGCACGAAACACCATATATTTT. Amino acid sequence: CASSSPARNTIYF.